One and the same sample provided the 3 T cell receptor beta chains below, sequenced in a study of blood T cell repertoires in COVID-19. Profiled with immunoSEQ multiplex PCR; TCRdb holds only in-frame clones, not every one. The data hold more than 95,000 clones, with roughly 80% observed a single time. The sequencing sample was made of peripheral blood. These TCRs come from a woman older than 75 with active or convalescent COVID-19.

The genes are TRBV3-1 (or the pseudogene TRBV3-2) and TRBJ1-1; D gene unclear. Germline-derived CDR1 and CDR2 are LGHDT and YNNKEL (reference sequence). Trimming cost V 2 bases and J 4 bases, with 8 bases left between them. The CDR3 consists of 13 residues. The DNA of the CDR3 is TGTGCCAGCAGCCAACTGGGGAGCACTGAAGCTTTCTTT. Translated: CASSQLGSTEAFF.

The chain links TRBV27 to TRBJ1-5, with 8 bases identical to TRBD1. CDR3 length: 15 residues. CDR1 is MNHEY and CDR2 is SMNVEV in the germline V gene (reference sequence). The ends lost 4 bases at V and 2 bases at J; junction bases unmatched: 4. The CDR3 loop reads CASSSGQVGNQPQHF. Written as DNA, the CDR3 is TGTGCCAGCAGTTCGGGACAGGTCGGCAATCAGCCCCAGCATTTT.

This clone was counted once. The chain combines TRBV7-8 with TRBJ1-2; possible D gene TRBD1, 5 bases. Germline CDR1 and CDR2: SGHVS and FQNEAQ. The ends were cut back, 0 bases at V and 6 bases at J, with 8 bases in the middle. The CDR3 is 13 residues long. The CDR3 reads CASSLAGVDGYTF. CDR3 DNA sequence: TGTGCCAGCAGCTTAGCAGGGGTAGATGGCTACACCTTC.